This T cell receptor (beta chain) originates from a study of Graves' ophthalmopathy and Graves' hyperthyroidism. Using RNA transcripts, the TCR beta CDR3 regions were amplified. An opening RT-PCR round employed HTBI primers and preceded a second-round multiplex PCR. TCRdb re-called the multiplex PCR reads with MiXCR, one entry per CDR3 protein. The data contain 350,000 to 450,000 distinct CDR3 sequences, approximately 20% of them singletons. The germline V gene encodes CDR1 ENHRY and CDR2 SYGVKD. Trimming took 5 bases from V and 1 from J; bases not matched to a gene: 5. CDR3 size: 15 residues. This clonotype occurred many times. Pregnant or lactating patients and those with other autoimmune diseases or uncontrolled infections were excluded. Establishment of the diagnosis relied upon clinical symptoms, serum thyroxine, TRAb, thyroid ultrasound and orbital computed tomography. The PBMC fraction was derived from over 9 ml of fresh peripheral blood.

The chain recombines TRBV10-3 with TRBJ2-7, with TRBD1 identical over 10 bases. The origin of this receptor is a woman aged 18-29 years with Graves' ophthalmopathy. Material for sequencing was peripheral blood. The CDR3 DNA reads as TGTGCCATCAGTCCAGGACAGGGGGGGTCCTACGAGCAGTACTTC. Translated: CAISPGQGGSYEQYF.